This T cell receptor beta chain was sequenced during a study of identical twins (dated by TCRdb to the mid-2010s). As for the study more broadly: The study deep-sequenced TCR alpha and beta repertoires from monozygotic twins, unrelated adults of various ages and cord blood to test whether fetal clonotypes persist. To rule out contamination, the twin experiments were replicated at different times with different library preparation protocols. Overall study outcomes, separate from this receptor: The excess sharing between twins in beta out-of-frame sequences was weaker because fewer shared sequences reduced the signal-to-noise ratio. Recombination models systematically underestimated out-of-frame TCR alpha sharing in monozygotic twins but agreed with sharing between unrelated individuals. Abundant cord blood beta clonotypes carried fewer insertions; young adult naive repertoires showed a weaker similar trend, while memory repertoires showed none. Zero-insertion analyses could be partly confounded by invariant T cells such as MAIT and iNKT, though diverse VJ usage argued against such confounding for most clonotypes. Because the same donors could not be followed over many years, conclusions were based on cross-sectional statistical analysis. Compared with coincidental sharing between unrelated individuals, an excess of low generation-probability sequences was observed among out-of-frame TCR alpha sequences shared between twins.

Notes on this clonotype: Its antigen is still unknown. Per-nucleotide qualities are absent, and no much larger clonotype sits a single base away.

Every donor was a healthy Caucasian. The twin cohort consisted of three pairs of female monozygotic twins, all aged roughly 18 to 30 years. Miltenyi CD45RO+ enrichment and human naive T-cell isolation kits were used to isolate memory (CD45RO+) and naive T cells from PBMC. The library was built by means of 5' RACE. TCRdb names Illumina HiSeq 2000 as the instrument used. Template switching introduced a universal primer binding site; the final cDNA contained a unique molecular identifier, enabling accurate counting of TCR cDNA molecules. Specific primers in the conserved constant-segment region were used to synthesize first-strand cDNA for the TCR alpha and beta chains. To control for contamination, each cDNA library was double barcoded with a SMART-Mk sample barcode plus Illumina barcodes. TruSeq adapter sequences, together with Illumina sample barcodes, were added in two successive PCR steps. Sequencing of the TCR alpha and beta cDNA libraries was done on the Illumina HiSeq platform using custom primers. The study's own analysis went as follows. MiGEC was used to process raw reads and extract unique molecular identifiers, and MiXCR was used to find CDR3 positions. For each individual, recombination models were inferred using an EM algorithm with the repgenHMM and IGoR tools. The analysis of shared clonotypes was done with the tcR package in R, with sharing normalized by the product of cloneset sizes. Out-of-frame nonproductive sequences were analyzed to study raw recombination free of thymic and clonal selection effects. Using fastp trimming at Q25 and MiXCR clonotype assembly, TCRdb reanalyzed the public sequencing data and kept in-frame beta chains. Identical CDR3 proteins give one entry, which carries the most common genes and DNA. The V and J calls reflect TCRdb's pipeline rather than the authors' work. This sample has nearly 250,000 distinct CDR3 sequences in its table, and around 6.6% of those were observed once. The top ten hold approximately 3.7% of the sample.

This sample was also put to use in a study of yellow fever vaccine responses in identical twins. The second study reports: According to the authors, the vaccine-induced T cell response in identical twins seemed to be partly convergent and partly specific to each individual. In identical twins, the study followed T cell clones that responded to the vaccine with precision.

Sequenced: memory (CD45RO+) T cells sorted from blood. The label giving this sample's cell subset or site can be read as: CD45RO+ enriched T cells. The TCR originated in a woman younger than 35 in good health.

The CDR3 here reads CASSLDGQGTNEQFF. The nucleotide sequence reads as follows: TGCGCCAGCAGCTTGGATGGACAGGGGACCAATGAGCAGTTCTTC. The chain is assembled from TRBV5-1 and TRBJ2-1, with 9 bases in between that match TRBD1. CDR1 and CDR2 are drawn from the germline V gene: SGHRS, YFSETQ. The CDR3 has 15 amino acids, counting the end cysteine and phenylalanine. The kept DNA is CDR3 alone, 45 bases in frame from the first base. The junction shows trimming of 0 bases on V and 6 bases on J, and the gene matches do not reach 4 bases of it.